This T cell receptor beta chain was identified during a study of blood T cells in healthy people across ages. Study at large: Per every two T cells, about one barcoded beta molecule was captured by template switching. General study results and limits: Unsorted PBMCs blocked a conclusive comparison of naive and antigen-experienced cells.

This clonotype was counted many times. Its target is unknown. Using a J-beta primer mix together with a sample-barcoded 5' primer, a second PCR was run for about 6 to 12 cycles. All cDNA molecules were each tagged by a template-switch adaptor with 12 random nucleotides. TCRdb re-analysed the 5' RACE reads in MiXCR, keeping a single row per CDR3 protein. There are 630,000 or so distinct CDR3 sequences in the sample; approximately 30% occur only once, and roughly 15% lies in the top ten. CDR3 length: 16 residues. With V trimmed by 0 bases and J by 5 bases, 9 bases remained unmatched. Germline assignment: CDR1 DFQATT and CDR2 SNEGSKA (reference sequence). Samples had at least 7 million PBMCs isolated from them.

The sample consisted of blood. This chain connects TRBV20-1 to TRBJ2-1; TRBD2 matches 8 bases. The sequence came from a woman aged 80 or older in good health. The CDR3 is CSARDPGTSGDNEQFF. CDR3 nucleotides: TGCAGTGCTAGAGATCCGGGAACTAGCGGTGACAATGAGCAGTTCTTC.